A single sample gave rise to the 8 T cell receptor beta chains below, sequenced in a study of sequential checkpoint blockade in melanoma. Treatment: randomized to nivolumab then ipilimumab (arm A) or the reverse (arm B). Using immunoSEQ multiplex PCR, the repertoire was profiled, and TCRdb retains in-frame clones only, with some absent. The table has approximately 10,000 clones, about 80% seen once; the top ten hold roughly 13%. The specimen was CD8+ T cells sorted from blood (inferred from file names), collected from a patient given nivolumab and ipilimumab in sequence. These receptors originate from a human donor with melanoma.

The chain carries TRBV5-1 and TRBJ2-1; the match to TRBD2 covers 8 bases. The CDR3 consists of 15 residues. CDR1 is SGHRS, CDR2 YFSETQ, per germline. The trim removed 3 bases at V and 0 bases at J, leaving 2 bases unmatched. For the CDR3, the DNA is TGCGCCAGCAGCTGGAGCGGGAGCTCCTACAATGAGCAGTTCTTC. Its translation is CASSWSGSSYNEQFF.

This chain joins TRBV15 and TRBJ2-3, with 9 positions matching TRBD1. V lost 4 bases and J lost 7; bases outside the gene matches: 9. CDR1 and CDR2 from the germline V gene are LNHNV and YYDKDF (reference sequence). The CDR3 covers 15 residues. The CDR3 coding sequence is TGTGCCACCAGCAAGGACAGGGGTTTCATCAATACGCAGTATTTT. This encodes CATSKDRGFINTQYF.

The V and J genes are TRBV5-7 and TRBJ2-7; 10 bases match TRBD2. TRBV5-7 is given ORF status, its function remaining uncertain. V trimming: 0 bases; J trimming: 2 bases; junction bases outside the gene matches: 2. This CDR3 spans 15 amino acids. The CDR3 sequence: CASSLALAGAYEQYV. CDR3 DNA: TGTGCCAGCAGCTTGGCGCTAGCGGGAGCCTACGAGCAGTACGTC.

The J gene is TRBJ2-7, the V gene TRBV4-1; 7 bases match TRBD2. The V and J ends lost 2 bases and 2 bases, in that order; junction bases with no gene match: 12. CDR1 is MGHRA and CDR2 is YSYEKL in the germline V gene. This CDR3 is 17 amino acids long. The CDR3 DNA reads TGCGCCAGCAGCCAACTTTTCCCGGTGAGCGGGGCCTACGAGCAGTACGTC. Translation: CASSQLFPVSGAYEQYV.

This sequence joins TRBV19 and TRBJ1-1; D uncertain. CDR1 and CDR2 from the germline V gene are LNHDA and SQIVND (reference sequence). V was trimmed by 7 bases and J by 1 base, leaving 10 bases between them. CDR3 length equals 13 residues. CDR3 amino acids: CASTYSGNTEAFF. The CDR3 DNA follows: TGTGCCAGTACGTATTCAGGGAACACTGAAGCTTTCTTT.

This chain links TRBV7-8 with TRBJ1-1; TRBD1 matches 8 bases. Per germline, CDR1 SGHVS and CDR2 FQNEAQ. After removal of 6 bases from V and 4 bases from J, the junction contained 7 bases not matched to a gene. This CDR3 contains 14 residues. The CDR3 is CASRPDRGVTEAFF. DNA for the CDR3: TGTGCCAGCAGGCCAGACAGGGGCGTCACTGAAGCTTTCTTT. The full variable domain, with the rest looked up from reference TRBV7-8 and TRBJ1-1, is GAGVSQSPRYKVAKRGQDVALRCDPISGHVSLFWYQQALGQGPEFLTYFQNEAQLDKSGLPSDRFFAERPEGSVSTLKIQRTQQEDSAVYLCASRPDRGVTEAFFGQGTRLTVV.

This clone was observed a handful of times. This chain links TRBV28 with TRBJ1-2; 10 bases match TRBD1. Per germline, CDR1 MDHEN and CDR2 SYDVKM. The CDR3 sequence is 15 residues long. V gave up 5 bases and J gave up 5 bases; unmatched junction bases: 8. CDR3 coding DNA: TGTGCCAGCAGTCTTGAAGACAGGGGGCTATATGGCTACACCTTC. This translates into CASSLEDRGLYGYTF.

The rearrangement joins TRBV27 to TRBJ1-2; 9 bases line up with TRBD1. CDR1 is MNHEY, CDR2 SMNVEV, per germline (reference sequence). V was pared by 6 bases and J by 3 bases, with 17 bases of the junction left unmatched. The CDR3 covers 18 residues. CDR3: CASSPLGTGKYEDYGYTF. CDR3 in DNA: TGTGCCAGCAGCCCATTAGGGACAGGGAAATATGAGGACTATGGCTACACCTTC.